These 13 T cell receptor beta chains came from one sample sequenced in a study of long-term antiretroviral therapy in people with HIV. Investigators performed immunoSEQ version v3.0 at survey level. TCRdb keeps only in-frame clones here, not all; method: immunoSEQ multiplex PCR. The sample has roughly 36,000 clones; approximately 84% are singletons. The sequenced sample was unsorted PBMCs, obtained roughly 2.9 years before starting antiretroviral therapy. The receptors stem from a woman aged 25 to 39 with HIV.

The J gene is TRBJ1-4, the V gene TRBV25-1; the D is unclear. The CDR3 covers 12 residues. V lost 3 bases and J 8 bases, leaving 7 bases between the germline ends. Germline V gives CDR1 MGHDK, CDR2 SYGVNS. For the CDR3, the DNA is TGTGCCAGCAGTGACCCCGACGAAAAACTGTTTTTT. It is translated as CASSDPDEKLFF.

This clone appeared once. The DNA for the CDR3 is TGCGCCAGCAGCCCCTCAGGGGCACCCTCTATGGTCCAGCCCCAGCATTTT. Residues: CASSPSGAPSMVQPQHF. V usage is TRBV4-1 and J usage is TRBJ1-5, with D perhaps matching TRBD1 (6 bases). Germline V gene lookup returns CDR1 MGHRA and CDR2 YSYEKL. The CDR3 spans 17 residues. The V and J ends lost 4 bases and 7 bases respectively, with 23 bases between them.

The chain has TRBV6-1 and TRBJ2-5, with 15 nucleotides matching TRBD2. From germline, CDR1 is MNHNS and CDR2 SASEGT. The V segment lost 2 bases and the J segment 5 bases; nucleotides outside the gene matches: 3. CDR3 length equals 16 residues. In nucleotides, the CDR3 is TGTGCCAGCAGTGAATTCGGACTAGCGGGGGGGGAGACCCAGTACTTC. Residues: CASSEFGLAGGETQYF.

The CDR3 region has the DNA TGCGCCAGCAGCTTGGGCTGGCAGATGAACGAGCAGTACTTC. Protein product: CASSLGWQMNEQYF. The chain employs TRBV5-1 and TRBJ2-7; no reliable D call. The germline gives CDR1 SGHRS, CDR2 YFSETQ. Trimming left V 0 bases short and J 5 bases short, with 12 bases between. The CDR3 is 14 residues long.

The rearrangement joins TRBV28 to TRBJ2-7; 8 bases match TRBD2. Germline V gene lookup returns CDR1 MDHEN and CDR2 SYDVKM. The CDR3 length is 14 residues. The V segment lost 6 bases and the J segment 13 bases; nucleotides outside the gene matches: 17. The CDR3 nucleotides read TGTGCCAGCAGCCCCAGCGGGGGCCCCCACAATCTTTACTTC. Amino acids: CASSPSGGPHNLYF.

The gene calls are TRBV7-6 and TRBJ2-2, with D maybe TRBD1 (5 bases). Between the trimmed V and J ends, which lost 4 bases and 6 bases, there was a span of 12 bases. Per the germline V gene, CDR1 is SGHVS and CDR2 is FNYEAQ. CDR3 length: 14 amino acids. The CDR3 DNA is TGTGCCAGCAGCTCAACAGGTCCGGCCGGGGAGCTGTTTTTT. Its translation: CASSSTGPAGELFF. Complete variable domain (other parts from reference TRBV7-6 and TRBJ2-2): GAGVSQSPRYKVTKRGQDVALRCDPISGHVSLYWYRQALGQGPEFLTYFNYEAQQDKSGLPNDRFSAERPEGSISTLTIQRTEQRDSAMYRCASSSTGPAGELFFGEGSRLTVL.

The chain recombines TRBV9 with TRBJ2-6; TRBD2 might be the D (7 bases). Trimming took off 4 bases at V and 4 bases at J, with 15 bases between the two ends. Looked up from germline, CDR1 is SGDLS and CDR2 is YYNGEE. This CDR3 is built from 16 residues. In DNA form, the CDR3 reads TGTGCCAGCAGCCAAGGGGGGGGAACCGGGGCCAACGTCCTGACTTTC. As protein: CASSQGGGTGANVLTF.

Only one count was recorded for this clone. This chain links TRBV5-4 with TRBJ1-1, with D unclear. Germline lookup yields CDR1 SGHNT and CDR2 YYREEE (reference sequence). V was shortened by 4 bases and J by 1 base, with 14 bases between the two germline ends. The CDR3 runs to 15 residues. CDR3 residues: CASSHSIGQNTEAFF. In nucleotides, the CDR3 is TGTGCCAGCAGCCACTCGATTGGCCAGAACACTGAAGCTTTCTTT. Combining the CDR3 with reference TRBV5-4 and TRBJ1-1 gives the whole variable domain ETGVTQSPTHLIKTRGQQVTLRCSSQSGHNTVSWYQQALGQGPQFIFQYYREEENGRGNFPPRFSGLQFPNYSSELNVNALELDDSALYLCASSHSIGQNTEAFFGQGTRLTVV.

In its sample, this clone is medium-sized. The gene calls are TRBV7-8 and TRBJ1-2; the D gene is possibly TRBD1 (5 bases). V gave up 1 base and J gave up 6 bases, with 12 bases separating them. The CDR3 consists of 14 residues. CDR1 SGHVS and CDR2 FQNEAQ come from the germline V gene. CDR3 sequence (DNA): TGTGCCAGCAGCTTAGGAGGGGTCAGCGATGGCTACACCTTC. Translation gives CASSLGGVSDGYTF.

This clone has more than one count but fewer than ten. This chain joins TRBV19 and TRBJ1-1; D not resolved. Germline V lookup: CDR1 LNHDA, CDR2 SQIVND (reference sequence). This CDR3 comprises 13 residues. With 7 bases removed from V and 0 bases from J, the gap between germline ends came to 9 bases. CDR3 sequence reads: CASNAFMNTEAFF. The CDR3 coding sequence is TGTGCCAGTAACGCATTTATGAACACTGAAGCTTTCTTT.

This chain uses TRBV7-2 with TRBJ1-6; TRBD1 agrees at 11 bases. Germline trimming cut 5 bases from V and 9 bases from J; bases unmatched to any gene: 15. The CDR3 totals 18 residues. CDR1 SGHTA and CDR2 FQGNSA come from the germline V gene. The CDR3 here is CASSGQGARGVTSSPLHF. The CDR3 DNA reads TGTGCCAGCAGCGGACAGGGGGCGCGGGGGGTTACAAGTTCACCCCTCCACTTT.

The rearrangement joins TRBV27 to TRBJ1-2; D remains ambiguous. Deletions cut 0 bases from V and 6 bases from J, with 14 bases between. The germline V gene encodes CDR1 MNHEY and CDR2 SMNVEV (reference sequence). The CDR3 runs 15 residues. Written as DNA, the CDR3 is TGTGCCAGCAGTTTATCTGCAGGTACACCGGATGGCTACACCTTC. Translation: CASSLSAGTPDGYTF.

The chain combines TRBV6-5 with TRBJ1-2, with 10 bases identical to TRBD1. The CDR3 runs to 13 residues. Germline V gives CDR1 MNHEY, CDR2 SVGAGI. V lost 7 bases to trimming and J lost 5 bases; unmatched junction nucleotides: 4. The CDR3 protein is CASTLGQGYGYTF. Here the CDR3 DNA reads TGTGCCAGCACCTTGGGACAGGGGTATGGCTACACCTTC.